This TCR beta chain came from a study of blood T cell repertoires in COVID-19. Study information: Researchers got acute and convalescent COVID-19 samples from the United States, Italy and Spain. Sample material is recorded as cDNA or gDNA derived from T cells, B-cell-depleted T cells, or PBMCs.

This CDR3 comprises 17 residues. V shed 4 bases and J shed 5 bases, with 23 bases lying between them. Germline CDR1 SGHNT, CDR2 YYREEE (reference sequence). How the authors handled the data: It was from reference gene primer amplification that nucleated cell counts were estimated. Only in-frame clones appear in the TCRdb table, and some are missing; sequencing was by immunoSEQ multiplex PCR. Clone size and the V and J calls come from that table; the DNA yielded D and trimming. The sample consists of just under 250,000 clones, about 86% of them appearing once. Sequencing input: peripheral blood. The source of this sequence is a young woman who had recovered from COVID-19. This chain uses TRBV5-4 with TRBJ2-3; D might be TRBD2 (7 bases). The CDR3 DNA reads TGTGCCAGCAGCCGGTCGGGGAGCGGGGCCAGGGGAGATACGCAGTATTTT. Amino acids: CASSRSGSGARGDTQYF. Based on the CDR3 plus reference TRBV5-4 and TRBJ2-3, the full variable domain is ETGVTQSPTHLIKTRGQQVTLRCSSQSGHNTVSWYQQALGQGPQFIFQYYREEENGRGNFPPRFSGLQFPNYSSELNVNALELDDSALYLCASSRSGSGARGDTQYFGPGTRLTVL.